The sequence of this TCR beta chain was determined in a study of blood T cell repertoires in COVID-19. The V end was cut by 5 bases, the J end by 6 bases, with 17 bases between. The CDR3 has 15 residues. In germline, CDR1 is SGHTA, CDR2 FQGNSA. As handled by the study authors: Amplified reference gene primers provided the basis for estimating nucleated cell counts. Profiling relied on immunoSEQ multiplex PCR, and the TCRdb table lists in-frame clones only, not all of them. V, J and clone size are those of that table, while D and trimming were read from the DNA. The sample holds fewer than 300,000 clones; around 89% are singletons and the top ten take 1% to 1.5%. Participants' reported clinical history set cohort assignment.

The receptor was isolated from a middle-aged woman with acute COVID-19. This chain links TRBV7-2 with TRBJ2-1; D is perhaps TRBD1 (7 bases). The sample comprised PBMCs or T cells enriched from blood (not recorded which). CDR3 residues: CASSPQGGEGNEQFF. In nucleotides, the CDR3 is TGTGCCAGCAGCCCCCAGGGGGGCGAGGGCAATGAGCAGTTCTTC.